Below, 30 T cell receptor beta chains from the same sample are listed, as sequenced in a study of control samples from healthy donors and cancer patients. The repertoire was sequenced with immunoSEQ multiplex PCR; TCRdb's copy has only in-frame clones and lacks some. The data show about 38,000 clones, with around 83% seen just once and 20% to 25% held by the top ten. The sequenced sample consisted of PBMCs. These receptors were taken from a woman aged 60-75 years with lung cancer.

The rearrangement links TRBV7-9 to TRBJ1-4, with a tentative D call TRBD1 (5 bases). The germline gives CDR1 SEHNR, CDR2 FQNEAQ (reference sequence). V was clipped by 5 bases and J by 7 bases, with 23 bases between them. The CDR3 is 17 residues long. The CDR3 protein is CASSTKVVQGLPEKLFF. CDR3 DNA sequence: TGTGCCAGCAGCACTAAGGTTGTTCAGGGTTTGCCTGAAAAACTGTTTTTT.

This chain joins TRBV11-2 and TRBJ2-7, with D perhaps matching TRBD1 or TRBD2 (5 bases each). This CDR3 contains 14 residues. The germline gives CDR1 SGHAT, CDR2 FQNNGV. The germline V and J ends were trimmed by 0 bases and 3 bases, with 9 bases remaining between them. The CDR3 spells CASSLDPGLYEQYF. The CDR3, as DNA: TGTGCCAGCAGCTTAGATCCGGGGCTCTACGAGCAGTACTTC.

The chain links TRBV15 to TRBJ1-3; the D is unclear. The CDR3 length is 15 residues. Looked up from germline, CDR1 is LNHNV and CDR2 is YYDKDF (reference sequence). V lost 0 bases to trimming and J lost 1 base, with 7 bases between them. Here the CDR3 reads CATSRDRGSGNTIYF. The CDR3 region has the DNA TGTGCCACCAGCAGAGATCGGGGTTCTGGAAACACCATATATTTT.

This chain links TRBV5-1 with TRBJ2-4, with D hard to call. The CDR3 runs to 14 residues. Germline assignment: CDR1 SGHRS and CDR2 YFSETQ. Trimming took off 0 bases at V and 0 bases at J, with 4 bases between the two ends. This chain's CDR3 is CASSLGLAKNIQYF. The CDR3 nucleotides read TGCGCCAGCAGCTTGGGTCTAGCCAAAAACATTCAGTACTTC.

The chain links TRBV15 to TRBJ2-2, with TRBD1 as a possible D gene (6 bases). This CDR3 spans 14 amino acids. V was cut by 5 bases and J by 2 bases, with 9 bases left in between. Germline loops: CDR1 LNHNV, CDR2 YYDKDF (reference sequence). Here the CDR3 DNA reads TGTGCCACCAGCTCAGGGGACAACACCGGGGAGCTGTTTTTT. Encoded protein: CATSSGDNTGELFF. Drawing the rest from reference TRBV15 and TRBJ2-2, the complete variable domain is DAMVIQNPRYQVTQFGKPVTLSCSQTLNHNVMYWYQQKSSQAPKLLFHYYDKDFNNEADTPDNFQSRRPNTSFCFLDIRSPGLGDTAMYLCATSSGDNTGELFFGEGSRLTVL.

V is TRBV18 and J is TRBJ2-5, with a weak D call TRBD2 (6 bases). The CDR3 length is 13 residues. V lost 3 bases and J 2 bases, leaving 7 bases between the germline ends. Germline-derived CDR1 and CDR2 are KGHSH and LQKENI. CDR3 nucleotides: TGTGCCAGCTCACCCGGGAGTCAAGAGACCCAGTACTTC. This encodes CASSPGSQETQYF.

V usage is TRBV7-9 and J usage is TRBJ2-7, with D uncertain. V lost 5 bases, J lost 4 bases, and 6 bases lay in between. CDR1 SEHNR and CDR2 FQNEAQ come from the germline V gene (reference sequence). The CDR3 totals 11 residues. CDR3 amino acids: CASSPGYEQYF. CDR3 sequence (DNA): TGTGCCAGCAGCCCAGGATACGAGCAGTACTTC.

The CDR3 bases are TGCGCCAGCAGCGTGTCGGACGGAAACTATGGCTACACCTTC. Translation gives CASSVSDGNYGYTF. V usage is TRBV5-1 and J usage is TRBJ1-2; D is unresolved. V was clipped by 4 bases and J by 2 bases, with 12 bases between them. Germline V gene lookup returns CDR1 SGHRS and CDR2 YFSETQ. CDR3 length equals 14 residues.

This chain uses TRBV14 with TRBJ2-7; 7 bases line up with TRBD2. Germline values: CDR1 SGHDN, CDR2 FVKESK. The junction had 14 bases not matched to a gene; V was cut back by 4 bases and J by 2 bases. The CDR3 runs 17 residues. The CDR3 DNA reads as TGTGCCAGCAGCCTCGACCCCACTAGCGAGATCCCCTACGAGCAGTACTTC. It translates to CASSLDPTSEIPYEQYF.

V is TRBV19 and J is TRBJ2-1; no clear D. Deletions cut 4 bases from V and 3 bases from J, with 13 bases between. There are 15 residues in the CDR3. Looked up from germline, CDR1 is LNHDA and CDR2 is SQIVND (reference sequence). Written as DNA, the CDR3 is TGTGCCAGTAGTAACAATGTGGACCGCTACAATGAGCAGTTCTTC. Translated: CASSNNVDRYNEQFF.

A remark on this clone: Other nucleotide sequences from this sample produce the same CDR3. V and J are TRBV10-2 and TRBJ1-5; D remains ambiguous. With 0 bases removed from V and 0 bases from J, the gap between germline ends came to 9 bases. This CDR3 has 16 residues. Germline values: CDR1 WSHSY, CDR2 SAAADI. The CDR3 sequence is CASSESPGNSNQPQHF. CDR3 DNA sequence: TGCGCCAGCAGTGAGTCGCCCGGGAATAGCAATCAGCCCCAGCATTTT.

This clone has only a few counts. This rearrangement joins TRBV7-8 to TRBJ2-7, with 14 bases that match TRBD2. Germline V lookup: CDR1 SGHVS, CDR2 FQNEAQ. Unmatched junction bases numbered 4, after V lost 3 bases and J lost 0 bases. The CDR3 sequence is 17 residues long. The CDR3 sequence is CASSFPGTSGSSYEQYF. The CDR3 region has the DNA TGTGCCAGCAGCTTCCCCGGGACTAGCGGGAGCTCCTACGAGCAGTACTTC.

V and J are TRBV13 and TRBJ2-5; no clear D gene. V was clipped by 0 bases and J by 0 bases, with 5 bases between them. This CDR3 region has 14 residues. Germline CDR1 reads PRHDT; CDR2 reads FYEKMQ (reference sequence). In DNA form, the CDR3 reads TGTGCCAGCAGCTTAGGGGCGGACCAAGAGACCCAGTACTTC. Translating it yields CASSLGADQETQYF. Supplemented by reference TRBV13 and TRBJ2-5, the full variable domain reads AAGVIQSPRHLIKEKRETATLKCYPIPRHDTVYWYQQGPGQDPQFLISFYEKMQSDKGSIPDRFSAQQFSDYHSELNMSSLELGDSALYFCASSLGADQETQYFGPGTRLLVL.

In DNA form, the CDR3 reads TGTGCCAGCTCACCACCCGGGACAGGGGTTGGAAACACCATATATTTT. This sequence encodes CASSPPGTGVGNTIYF. The chain couples TRBV18 to TRBJ1-3; the match to TRBD1 covers 10 bases. CDR1 is KGHSH, CDR2 LQKENI, per germline. This CDR3 contains 16 residues. Trimming at V came to 0 bases and at J to 3 bases, leaving 2 bases not matched to a gene.

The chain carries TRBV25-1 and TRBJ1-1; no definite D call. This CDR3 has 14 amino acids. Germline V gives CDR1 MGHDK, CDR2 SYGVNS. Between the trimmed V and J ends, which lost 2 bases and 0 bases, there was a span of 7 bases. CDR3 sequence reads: CASSEAVMNTEAFF. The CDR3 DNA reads TGTGCCAGCAGTGAAGCGGTCATGAACACTGAAGCTTTCTTT.

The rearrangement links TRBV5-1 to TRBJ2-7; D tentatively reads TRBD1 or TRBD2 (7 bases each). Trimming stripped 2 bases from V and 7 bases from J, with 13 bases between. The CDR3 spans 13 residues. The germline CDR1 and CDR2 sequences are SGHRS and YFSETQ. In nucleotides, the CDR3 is TGCGCCAGCAGCTTTGGGACAGCGGGGGAGCAGTACTTC. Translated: CASSFGTAGEQYF.

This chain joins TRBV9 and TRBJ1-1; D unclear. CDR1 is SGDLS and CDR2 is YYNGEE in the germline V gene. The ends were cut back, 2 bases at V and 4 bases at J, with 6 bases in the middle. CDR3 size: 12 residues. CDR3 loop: CASSVGGTEAFF. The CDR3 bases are TGTGCCAGCAGCGTGGGTGGCACTGAAGCTTTCTTT.

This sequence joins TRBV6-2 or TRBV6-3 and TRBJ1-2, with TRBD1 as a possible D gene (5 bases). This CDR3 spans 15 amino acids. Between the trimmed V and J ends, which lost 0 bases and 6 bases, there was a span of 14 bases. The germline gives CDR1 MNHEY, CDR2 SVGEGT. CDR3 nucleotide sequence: TGTGCCAGCAGTTACTCGCTCGGGGAGGGACATGGCTACACCTTC. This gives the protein CASSYSLGEGHGYTF.

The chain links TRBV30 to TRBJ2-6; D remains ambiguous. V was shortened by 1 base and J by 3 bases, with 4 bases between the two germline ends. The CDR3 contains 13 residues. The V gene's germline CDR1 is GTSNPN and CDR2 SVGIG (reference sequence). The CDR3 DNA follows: TGTGCCTGGAGTGGAAGTGGGGCCAACGTCCTGACTTTC. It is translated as CAWSGSGANVLTF.

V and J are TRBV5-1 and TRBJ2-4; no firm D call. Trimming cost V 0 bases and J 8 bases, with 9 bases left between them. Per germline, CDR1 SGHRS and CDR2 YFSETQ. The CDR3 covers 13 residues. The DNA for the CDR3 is TGCGCCAGCAGCTTGGTAGGGAAGGACATTCAGTACTTC. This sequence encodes CASSLVGKDIQYF.

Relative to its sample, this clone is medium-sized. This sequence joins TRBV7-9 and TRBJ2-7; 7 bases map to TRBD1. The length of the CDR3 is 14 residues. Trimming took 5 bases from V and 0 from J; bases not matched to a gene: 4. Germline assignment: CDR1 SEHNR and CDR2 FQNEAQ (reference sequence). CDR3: CASSPTGSSYEQYF. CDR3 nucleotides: TGTGCCAGCAGCCCGACAGGGTCCTCCTACGAGCAGTACTTC.

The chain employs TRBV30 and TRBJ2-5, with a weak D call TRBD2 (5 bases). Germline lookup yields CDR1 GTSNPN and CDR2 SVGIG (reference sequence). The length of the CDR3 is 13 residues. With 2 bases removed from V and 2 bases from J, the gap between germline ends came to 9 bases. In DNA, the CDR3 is TGTGCCTGGAGTATATCGGGGCAAGAGACCCAGTACTTC. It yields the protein CAWSISGQETQYF.

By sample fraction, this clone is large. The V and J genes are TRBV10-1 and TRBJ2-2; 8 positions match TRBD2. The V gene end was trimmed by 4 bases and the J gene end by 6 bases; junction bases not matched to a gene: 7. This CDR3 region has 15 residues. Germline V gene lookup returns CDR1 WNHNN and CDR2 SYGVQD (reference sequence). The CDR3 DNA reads TGCGCCAGCAGTGCCCCGGGACTAGGGGCCGGGGAGCTGTTTTTT. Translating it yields CASSAPGLGAGELFF.

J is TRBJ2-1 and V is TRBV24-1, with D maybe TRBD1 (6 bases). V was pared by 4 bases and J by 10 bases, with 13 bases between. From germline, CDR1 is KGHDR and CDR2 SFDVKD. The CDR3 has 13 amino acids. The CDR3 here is CATSDPDREEQFF. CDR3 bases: TGTGCCACCAGTGACCCGGACAGAGAGGAGCAGTTCTTC.

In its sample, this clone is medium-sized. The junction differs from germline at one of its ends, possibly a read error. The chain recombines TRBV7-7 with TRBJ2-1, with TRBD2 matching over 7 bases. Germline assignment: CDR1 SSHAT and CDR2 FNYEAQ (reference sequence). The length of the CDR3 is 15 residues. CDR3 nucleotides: TGTGCTAGCAGCTTATTTGGTGGCGGGAGCAATGAGCAGTTCTTC. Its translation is CASSLFGGGSNEQFF.

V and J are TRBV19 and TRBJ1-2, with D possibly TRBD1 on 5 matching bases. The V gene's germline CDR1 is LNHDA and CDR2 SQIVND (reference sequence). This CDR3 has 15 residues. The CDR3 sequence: CASASLSTGPYGYTF. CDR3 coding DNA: TGTGCATCGGCGTCCCTATCCACAGGTCCCTATGGCTACACCTTC.

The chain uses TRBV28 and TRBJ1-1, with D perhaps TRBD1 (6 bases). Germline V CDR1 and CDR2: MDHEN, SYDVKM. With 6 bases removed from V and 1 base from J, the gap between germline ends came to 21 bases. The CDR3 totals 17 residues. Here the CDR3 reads CASRSRRGGQGNTEAFF. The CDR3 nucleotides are TGTGCCAGCAGGTCAAGACGCGGGGGGCAAGGGAACACTGAAGCTTTCTTT.

In nucleotides, the CDR3 is TGTGCCAGCAGCTGGACCAGCACAGGGGCAGGTGGCTACACCTTC. This encodes CASSWTSTGAGGYTF. The rearrangement joins TRBV5-4 to TRBJ1-2, with TRBD1 identical over 7 bases. Trimming took 3 bases from V and 7 from J; bases not matched to a gene: 12. In germline, CDR1 is SGHNT, CDR2 YYREEE (reference sequence). The CDR3 is made up of 15 amino acids.

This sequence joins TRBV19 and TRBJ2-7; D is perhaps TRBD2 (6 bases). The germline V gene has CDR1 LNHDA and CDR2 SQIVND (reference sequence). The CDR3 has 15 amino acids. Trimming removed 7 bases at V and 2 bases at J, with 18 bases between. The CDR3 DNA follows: TGTGCCAGTATAGGGAGGCGCTTTACCCCCTACGAGCAGTACTTC. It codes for CASIGRRFTPYEQYF.

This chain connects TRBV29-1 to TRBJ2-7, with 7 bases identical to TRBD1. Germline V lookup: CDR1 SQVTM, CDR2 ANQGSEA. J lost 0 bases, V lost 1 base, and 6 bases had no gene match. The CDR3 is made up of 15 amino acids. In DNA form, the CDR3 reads TGCAGCGTTGAAGCAATCGGGACAGTCTCCTACGAGCAGTACTTC. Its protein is CSVEAIGTVSYEQYF.